This T cell receptor (beta chain) was sequenced for a study of blood T cell repertoires in COVID-19. Study details: The origin of the acute and convalescent COVID-19 samples was the United States, Italy and Spain. Nucleic acid was either cDNA or gDNA, and it came from T cells, B-cell-depleted T cells, or PBMCs.

Germline CDR1 reads SGHDT; CDR2 reads YYEEEE. CDR3 length: 15 amino acids. The ends were cut back, 1 base at V and 3 bases at J, with 11 bases in the middle. Here immunoSEQ multiplex PCR was the method, and the copy in TCRdb shows in-frame clones only, minus some. This table holds about 50,000 clones, more than 85% found once. This clone occurred a few times. The V and J genes are TRBV5-6 and TRBJ1-5; no firm D call. The source of this sequence is a woman of 80 years or more with acute or convalescent COVID-19. Sequencing was carried out using peripheral blood. This CDR3 is CASSLLMRDNQPQHF. The CDR3 DNA sequence: TGTGCCAGCAGCTTGCTGATGAGAGACAATCAGCCCCAGCATTTT.